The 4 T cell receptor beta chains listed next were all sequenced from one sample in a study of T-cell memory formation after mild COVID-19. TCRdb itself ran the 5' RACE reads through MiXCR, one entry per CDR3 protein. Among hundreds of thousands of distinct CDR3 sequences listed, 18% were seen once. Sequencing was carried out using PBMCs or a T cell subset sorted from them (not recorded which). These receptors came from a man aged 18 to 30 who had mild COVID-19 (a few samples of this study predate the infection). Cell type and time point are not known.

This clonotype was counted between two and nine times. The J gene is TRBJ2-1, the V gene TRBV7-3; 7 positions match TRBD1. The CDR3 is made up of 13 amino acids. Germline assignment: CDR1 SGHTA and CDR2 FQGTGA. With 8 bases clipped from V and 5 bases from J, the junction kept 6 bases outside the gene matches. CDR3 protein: CASCTDRDNEQFF. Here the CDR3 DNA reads TGTGCCAGCTGTACCGACAGGGACAATGAGCAGTTCTTC. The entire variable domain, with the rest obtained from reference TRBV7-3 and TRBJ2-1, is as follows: GAGVSQTPSNKVTEKGKYVELRCDPISGHTALYWYRQSLGQGPEFLIYFQGTGAADDSGLPNDRFFAVRPEGSVSTLKIQRTERGDSAVYLCASCTDRDNEQFFGPGTRLTVL.

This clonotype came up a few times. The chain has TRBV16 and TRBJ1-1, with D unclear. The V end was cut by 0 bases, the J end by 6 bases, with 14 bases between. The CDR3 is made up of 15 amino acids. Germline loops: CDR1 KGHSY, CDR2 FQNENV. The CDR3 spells CASSQSGSGFAEAFF. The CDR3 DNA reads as TGTGCCAGCAGCCAATCGGGATCGGGGTTCGCTGAAGCTTTCTTT.

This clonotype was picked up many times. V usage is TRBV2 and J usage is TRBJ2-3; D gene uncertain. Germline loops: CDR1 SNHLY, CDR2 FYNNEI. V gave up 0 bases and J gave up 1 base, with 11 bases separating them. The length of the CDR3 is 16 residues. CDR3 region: CASSEAWRIGTDTQYF. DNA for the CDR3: TGTGCCAGCAGTGAAGCATGGCGGATCGGCACAGATACGCAGTATTTT.

The CDR3 protein is CASNDRRAGDGYTF. The CDR3 coding sequence is TGTGCCAGCAACGACCGACGGGCAGGGGATGGCTACACCTTC. V and J are TRBV7-3 and TRBJ1-2, with a possible D match to TRBD1 (6 bases). The ends were cut back, 7 bases at V and 6 bases at J, with 18 bases in the middle. Per the germline V gene, CDR1 is SGHTA and CDR2 is FQGTGA. The CDR3 spans 14 residues.